This T cell receptor beta chain derives from a study of blood T cell repertoires in COVID-19. Clones were read by immunoSEQ multiplex PCR, and TCRdb kept only the in-frame ones, dropping some. This table holds tens of thousands of clones, about 86% found once. V gave up 8 bases and J gave up 2 bases; unmatched junction bases: 6. Germline loops: CDR1 SGHNT, CDR2 YENEEA. The CDR3 has 15 amino acids. This rearrangement joins TRBV11-3 to TRBJ2-3; 11 positions agree with TRBD1. The source material was peripheral blood. The receptor was derived from a man between 35 and 55 years old with acute or convalescent COVID-19. CDR3 DNA sequence: TGTGCCAGCGGCAAAGGACAGGGGGCCACAGATACGCAGTATTTT. As protein: CASGKGQGATDTQYF.